The present TCR beta chain was sequenced within a study of blood T cells in healthy people across ages. This CDR3 comprises 14 residues. V was pared by 6 bases and J by 5 bases, with 19 bases between. Looked up from germline, CDR1 is SQVTM and CDR2 is ANQGSEA. A second PCR of 7 to 11 cycles used a sample-barcoded 5' primer and a J-beta primer mix. Each of the cDNA molecules was tagged by a template-switch adaptor with 12 random nucleotides. Via MiXCR, TCRdb re-called the 5' RACE reads, giving one row per CDR3 protein. The repertoire holds fewer than 2 million distinct CDR3 sequences, with about two fifths as singletons.

The source is a human donor in good health. The material sequenced was blood. This chain links TRBV29-1 with TRBJ1-2, with a tentative D call TRBD1 (6 bases). CDR3 DNA: TGCAGCGTGGCCTGGACGGGGGCGAATTATGGCTACACCTTC. As protein: CSVAWTGANYGYTF.